This TCR beta chain was observed in a study of PD-L1 blockade in urothelial cancer. The wider study: The authors examined blood 3 weeks (second dose) and 6 weeks after treatment start. T cell content in blood samples showed a median of 141,255.

The CDR3 contains 14 residues. In germline, CDR1 is SGHDN, CDR2 FVKESK. V was cut by 2 bases and J by 4 bases, with 11 bases left in between. Method: immunoSEQ multiplex PCR; TCRdb's copy keeps in-frame clones and lacks some. The table lists tens of thousands of clones, around 74% of them singletons. Time point meaning: pretreatment peripheral blood. The number of samples from each patient was between 1 and 8, taken pretreatment and on-treatment. This receptor was obtained from a man aged 70 or older with urothelial cancer. This chain connects TRBV14 to TRBJ1-2; weak D call: TRBD1 (5 bases). The sequencing here drew on PBMCs, taken around atezolizumab (anti-PD-L1) treatment. The CDR3 DNA sequence: TGTGCCAGCAGCCAAACAGGAATCGGCTATGGCTACACCTTC. This translates into CASSQTGIGYGYTF.